There are many counts of the clone carrying this TCR beta chain. Its matching antigen is unknown. This sample is part of a study of early T cells in non-severe SARS-CoV-2 infection. Study-wide background: RNA in bulk from unsorted whole blood was sequenced, and chains were unpaired. Study-wide results and limits: Matches to VDJdb favored anti-spike CD8 responses and missed private and CD4 specificities.

The TCR library protocol attached unique molecular identifiers to the individual cDNA molecules. One entry per CDR3 protein, called by TCRdb with MiXCR from the 5' RACE reads. The sample includes roughly 61,000 distinct CDR3 sequences, 11% of them seen just once. CDR1 is MGHDK, CDR2 SYGVNS, per germline. V was pared by 2 bases and J by 3 bases, with 2 bases between. This CDR3 contains 11 residues. This TCR was recovered from an adult who was a healthcare worker with PCR-confirmed SARS-CoV-2 infection or an uninfected control (not recorded which). Sample: whole blood. V usage is TRBV25-1 and J usage is TRBJ2-7; D is unclear. CDR3 region: CASSEVYEQYF. The CDR3 nucleotides read TGTGCCAGCAGTGAAGTCTACGAGCAGTACTTC.